The clone carrying this TCR beta chain was observed at least ten times. Antigen unknown. With 5 bases removed from V and 7 bases from J, the gap between germline ends came to 8 bases. This CDR3 spans 12 amino acids. This sample stems from a study of T cells after yellow fever vaccination. Production of TCR cDNA was by 5'RACE template switching, which also added a universal primer site and UMIs. TCRdb reprocessed the 5' RACE reads via MiXCR and lists one record per CDR3 protein. The sample includes 170,000 or so distinct CDR3 sequences, approximately 6.2% of them seen just once. Study-level points and caveats: Few clonotypes appeared in both CD4 and CD8 compartments. At under 98% for CD4 and over 80% for CD8, most primary-vaccination clones showed up again after the booster. Abundant clonotypes from the bulk population could get into FACS-sorted repertoires as contaminants.

Material: CD4+ T cells sorted from PBMCs, obtained on the day of the first yellow fever vaccination. V and J are TRBV12-3 or TRBV12-4 and TRBJ2-2; perhaps D is TRBD1 or TRBD2 (5 bases each). This TCR was sampled from a man between 18 and 35 years old who received the YFV17D yellow fever vaccine. CDR3 protein: CASSRGGGELFF. CDR3 sequence (DNA): TGTGCCAGCAGTCGGGGCGGCGGGGAGCTGTTTTTT.